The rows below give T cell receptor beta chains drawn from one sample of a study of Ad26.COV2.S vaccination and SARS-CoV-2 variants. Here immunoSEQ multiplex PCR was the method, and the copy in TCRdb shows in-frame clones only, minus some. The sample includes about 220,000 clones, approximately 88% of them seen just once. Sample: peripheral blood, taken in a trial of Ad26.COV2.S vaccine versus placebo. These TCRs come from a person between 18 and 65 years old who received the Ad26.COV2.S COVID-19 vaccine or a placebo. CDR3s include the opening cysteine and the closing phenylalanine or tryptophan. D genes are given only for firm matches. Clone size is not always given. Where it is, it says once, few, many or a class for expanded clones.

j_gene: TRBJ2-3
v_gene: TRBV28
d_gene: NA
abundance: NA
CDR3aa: CASSPSPDTQYF
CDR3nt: TGTGCCAGCAGTCCTAGCCCAGATACGCAGTATTTT

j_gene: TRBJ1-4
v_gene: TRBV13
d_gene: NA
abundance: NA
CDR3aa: CASSSFRGRGTNEKLFF
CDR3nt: TGTGCCAGCAGCTCCTTTAGGGGCCGCGGAACTAATGAAAAACTGTTTTTT

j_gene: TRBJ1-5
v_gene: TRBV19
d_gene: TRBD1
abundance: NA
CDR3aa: CASSRWTGGGFGNQPQHF
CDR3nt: TGTGCCAGTAGTAGATGGACAGGGGGCGGGTTTGGCAATCAGCCCCAGCATTTT

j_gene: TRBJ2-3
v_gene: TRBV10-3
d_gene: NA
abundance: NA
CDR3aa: CAISGGHKGTTDTQYF
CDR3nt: TGTGCCATCAGTGGGGGACACAAGGGTACCACAGATACGCAGTATTTT

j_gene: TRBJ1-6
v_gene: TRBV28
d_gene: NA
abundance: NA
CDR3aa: CASSSGLSPLHF
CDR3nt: TGTGCCAGCAGTTCGGGTCTTTCACCCCTCCACTTT

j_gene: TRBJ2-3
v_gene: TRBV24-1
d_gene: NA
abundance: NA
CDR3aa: CATSDLPSRESTDTQYF
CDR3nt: TGTGCCACCAGTGATTTGCCATCCAGGGAAAGCACAGATACGCAGTATTTT

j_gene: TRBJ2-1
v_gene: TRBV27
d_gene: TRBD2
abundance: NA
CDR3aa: CASSSWTSASSYNEQFF
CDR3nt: TGTGCCAGCAGTTCTTGGACTAGCGCCTCCTCCTACAATGAGCAGTTCTTC

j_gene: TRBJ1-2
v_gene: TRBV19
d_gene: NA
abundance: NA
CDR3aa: CASSPAGGGTRGYTF
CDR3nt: TGTGCCAGTAGCCCAGCCGGGGGGGGCACTCGTGGCTACACCTTC

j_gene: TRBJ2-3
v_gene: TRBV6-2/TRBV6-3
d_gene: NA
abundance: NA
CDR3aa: CASSYKGITTDTQYF
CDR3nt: TGTGCCAGCAGTTACAAGGGGATTACCACAGATACGCAGTATTTT

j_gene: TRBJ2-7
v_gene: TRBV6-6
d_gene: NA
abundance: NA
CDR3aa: CASSTPSSMKQYF
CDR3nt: TGTGCCAGCAGTACCCCATCCAGTATGAAGCAGTACTTC

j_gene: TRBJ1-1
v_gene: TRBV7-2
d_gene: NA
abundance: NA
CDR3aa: CASSLAGGAEAFF
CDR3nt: TGTGCCAGCAGCTTAGCGGGGGGGGCTGAAGCTTTCTTT

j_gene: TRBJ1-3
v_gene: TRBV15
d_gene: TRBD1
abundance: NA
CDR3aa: CATSSRRTGVFLGNTIYF
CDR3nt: TGTGCCACCAGCAGCCGAAGGACAGGAGTCTTTCTCGGAAACACCATATATTTT

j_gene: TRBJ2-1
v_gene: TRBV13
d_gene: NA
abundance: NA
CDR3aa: CASSSGAWSGNEQFF
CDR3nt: TGTGCCAGCAGTTCCGGTGCCTGGTCGGGCAATGAGCAGTTCTTC

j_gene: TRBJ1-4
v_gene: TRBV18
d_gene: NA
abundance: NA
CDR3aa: CASTPQGGANEKLFF
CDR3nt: TGTGCCAGCACCCCTCAGGGAGGGGCTAATGAAAAACTGTTTTTT

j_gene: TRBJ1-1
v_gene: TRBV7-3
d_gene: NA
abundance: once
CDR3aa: CASSLGGGGEAFF
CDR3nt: TGTGCCAGCAGCTTAGGCGGGGGAGGTGAAGCTTTCTTT

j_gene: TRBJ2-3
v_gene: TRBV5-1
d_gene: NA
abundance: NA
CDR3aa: CASSLERGTDTQYF
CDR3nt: TGCGCCAGCAGCTTGGAAAGGGGCACAGATACGCAGTATTTT

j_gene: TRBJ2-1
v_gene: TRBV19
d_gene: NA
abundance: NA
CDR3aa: CASSIAGSSYNEQFF
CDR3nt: TGTGCCAGTAGTATAGCGGGGAGCTCCTACAATGAGCAGTTCTTC

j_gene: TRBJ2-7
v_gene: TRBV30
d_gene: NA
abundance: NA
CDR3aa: CAWSARLPYEQYF
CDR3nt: TGTGCCTGGAGTGCAAGACTCCCCTACGAGCAGTACTTC

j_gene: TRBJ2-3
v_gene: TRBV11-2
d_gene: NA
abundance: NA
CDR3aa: CASSLGGNTQYF
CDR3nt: TGTGCCAGCAGCTTAGGAGGAAATACGCAGTATTTT

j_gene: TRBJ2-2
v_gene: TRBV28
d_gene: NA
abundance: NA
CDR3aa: CASSLLRTSGELFF
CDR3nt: TGTGCCAGCAGTTTACTTCGGACCTCCGGGGAGCTGTTTTTT

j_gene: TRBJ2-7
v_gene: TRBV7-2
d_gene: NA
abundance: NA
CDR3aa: CASSSGHSYEQYF
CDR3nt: TGTGCCAGCAGCTCGGGACACAGCTACGAGCAGTACTTC

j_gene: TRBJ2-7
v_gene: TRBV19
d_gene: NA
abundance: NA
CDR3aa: CACRHEQYF
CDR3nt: TGTGCCTGCAGGCACGAGCAGTACTTC

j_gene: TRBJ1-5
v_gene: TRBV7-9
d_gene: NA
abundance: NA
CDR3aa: CASRPWYRVLQPQHF
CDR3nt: TGTGCCAGCAGGCCGTGGTACAGGGTTTTACAGCCCCAGCATTTT

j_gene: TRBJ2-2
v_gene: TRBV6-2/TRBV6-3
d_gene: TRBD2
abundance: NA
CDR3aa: CASSSLQRGITGELFF
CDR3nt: TGTGCCAGCAGTTCCTTACAGCGGGGTATCACCGGGGAGCTGTTTTTT

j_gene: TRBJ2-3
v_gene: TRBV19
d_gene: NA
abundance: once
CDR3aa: CASSIRNRGSTDTQYF
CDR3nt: TGTGCCAGTAGTATTCGCAACCGAGGTAGCACAGATACGCAGTATTTT

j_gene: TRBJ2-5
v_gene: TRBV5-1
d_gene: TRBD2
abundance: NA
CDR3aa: CASSLGNAGGPETQYF
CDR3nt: TGCGCCAGCAGCTTGGGCAACGCGGGGGGGCCAGAGACCCAGTACTTC

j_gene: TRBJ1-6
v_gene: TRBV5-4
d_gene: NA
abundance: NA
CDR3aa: CASSSFKQGVASPLHF
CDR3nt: TGTGCCAGCAGCTCCTTTAAACAGGGAGTGGCTTCACCCCTCCACTTT

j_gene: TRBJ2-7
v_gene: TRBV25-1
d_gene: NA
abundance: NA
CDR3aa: CASSLTSGYEQYF
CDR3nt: TGTGCCAGCAGTCTAACGAGCGGGTACGAGCAGTACTTC

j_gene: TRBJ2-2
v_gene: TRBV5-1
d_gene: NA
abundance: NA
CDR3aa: CASSLAGLNTGELFF
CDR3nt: TGCGCCAGCAGCTTGGCCGGACTCAACACCGGGGAGCTGTTTTTT

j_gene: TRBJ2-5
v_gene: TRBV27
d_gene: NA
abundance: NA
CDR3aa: CASSLRWRETQYF
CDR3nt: TGTGCCAGCAGTTTAAGGTGGAGGGAGACCCAGTACTTC

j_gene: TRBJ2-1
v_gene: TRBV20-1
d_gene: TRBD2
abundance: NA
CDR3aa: CSASSAGGSYNEQFF
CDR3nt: TGCAGTGCTAGTTCAGCGGGAGGGTCCTACAATGAGCAGTTCTTC

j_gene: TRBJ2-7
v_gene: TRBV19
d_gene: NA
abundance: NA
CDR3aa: CASSPRDSLYEQYF
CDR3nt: TGTGCCAGTAGTCCGCGGGACTCCCTCTACGAGCAGTACTTC

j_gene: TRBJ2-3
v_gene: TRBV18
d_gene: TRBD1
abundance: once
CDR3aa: CASSPGTGEITDTQYF
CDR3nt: TGTGCCAGCTCACCAGGGACAGGGGAAATCACAGATACGCAGTATTTT

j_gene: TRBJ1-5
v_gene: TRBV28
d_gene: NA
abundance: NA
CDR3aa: CASSRGGSNQPQHF
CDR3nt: TGTGCCAGCAGTCGAGGGGGAAGCAATCAGCCCCAGCATTTT

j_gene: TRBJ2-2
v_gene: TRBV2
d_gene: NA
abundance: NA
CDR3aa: CASNRANTGELFF
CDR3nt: TGTGCCAGCAACAGGGCGAACACCGGGGAGCTGTTTTTT

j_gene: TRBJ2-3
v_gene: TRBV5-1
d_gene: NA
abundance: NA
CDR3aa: CASSRSITDTQYF
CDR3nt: TGCGCCAGCAGCCGTTCGATCACAGATACGCAGTATTTT

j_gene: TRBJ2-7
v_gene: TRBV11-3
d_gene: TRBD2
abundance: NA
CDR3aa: CASSLDWASGGVNYEQYF
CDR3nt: TGTGCCAGCAGCTTAGACTGGGCTAGCGGGGGTGTCAACTACGAGCAGTACTTC

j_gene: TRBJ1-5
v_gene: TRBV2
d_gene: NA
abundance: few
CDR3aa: CASSLGVASNQPQHF
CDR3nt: TGTGCCAGCAGCCTGGGGGTGGCTAGCAATCAGCCCCAGCATTTT

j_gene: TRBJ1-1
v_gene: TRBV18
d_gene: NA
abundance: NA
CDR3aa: CASSPVSGGTEAFF
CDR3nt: TGTGCCAGCTCACCAGTGTCTGGAGGGACTGAAGCTTTCTTT

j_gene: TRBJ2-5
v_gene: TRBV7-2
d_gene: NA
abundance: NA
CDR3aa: CASSVGALETQYF
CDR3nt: TGTGCCAGCAGCGTAGGGGCCCTGGAGACCCAGTACTTC

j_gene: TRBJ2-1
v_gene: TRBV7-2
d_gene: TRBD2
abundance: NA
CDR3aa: CASSFRLAGGVFYEQFF
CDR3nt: TGTGCCAGCAGCTTCCGACTAGCGGGGGGGGTGTTCTATGAGCAGTTCTTC

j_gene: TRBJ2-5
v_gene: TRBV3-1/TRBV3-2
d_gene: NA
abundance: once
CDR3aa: CASSLQGATGAQYF
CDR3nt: TGTGCCAGCAGCCTCCAGGGAGCGACGGGGGCCCAGTACTTC

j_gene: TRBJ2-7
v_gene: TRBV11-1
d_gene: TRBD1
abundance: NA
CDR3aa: CASSSRRDRVIYEQYF
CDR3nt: TGTGCCAGCAGCTCCAGACGGGACAGGGTCATCTACGAGCAGTACTTC

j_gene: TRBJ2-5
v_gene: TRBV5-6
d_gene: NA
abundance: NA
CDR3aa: CASSLPGTGIQETQYF
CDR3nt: TGTGCCAGCAGCTTGCCCGGGACGGGCATACAAGAGACCCAGTACTTC

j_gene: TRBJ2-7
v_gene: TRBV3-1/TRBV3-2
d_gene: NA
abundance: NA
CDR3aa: CASSQGKVAEEQYF
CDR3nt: TGTGCCAGCAGCCAAGGTAAGGTGGCTGAGGAGCAGTACTTC

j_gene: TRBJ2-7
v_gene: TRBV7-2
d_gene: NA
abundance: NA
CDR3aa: CASTRWGHPYEQYF
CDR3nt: TGTGCCAGCACCCGCTGGGGACACCCCTACGAGCAGTACTTC

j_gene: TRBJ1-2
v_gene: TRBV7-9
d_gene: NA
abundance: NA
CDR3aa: CASSLWGYTF
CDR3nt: TGTGCCAGCAGCTTATGGGGCTACACCTTC

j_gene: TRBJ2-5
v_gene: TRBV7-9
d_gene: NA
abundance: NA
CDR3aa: CASSTQGSQETQYF
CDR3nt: TGTGCCAGCAGCACCCAGGGATCCCAAGAGACCCAGTACTTC

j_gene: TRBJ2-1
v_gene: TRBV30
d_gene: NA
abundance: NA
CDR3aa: CAWSRTFSVGNEQFF
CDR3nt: TGTGCCTGGAGTCGAACTTTCTCGGTGGGCAATGAGCAGTTCTTC

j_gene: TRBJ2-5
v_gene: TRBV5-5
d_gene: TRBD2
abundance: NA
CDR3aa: CASSFVPAGAQETQYF
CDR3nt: TGTGCCAGCAGCTTTGTCCCAGCGGGAGCTCAAGAGACCCAGTACTTC

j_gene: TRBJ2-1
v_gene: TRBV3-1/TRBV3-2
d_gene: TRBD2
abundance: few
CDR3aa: CASSQDLSGGAYNEQFF
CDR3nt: TGTGCCAGCAGCCAAGATTTGAGCGGGGGGGCCTACAATGAGCAGTTCTTC

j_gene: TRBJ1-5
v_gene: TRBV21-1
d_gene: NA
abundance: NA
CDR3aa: CASSKVRQAQHF
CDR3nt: TGTGCCAGCAGCAAAGTGAGGCAGGCCCAGCATTTT

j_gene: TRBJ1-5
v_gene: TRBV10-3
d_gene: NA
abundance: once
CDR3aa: CAISESGGGTQPQHF
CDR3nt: TGTGCCATCAGTGAGTCAGGAGGGGGGACCCAGCCCCAGCATTTT

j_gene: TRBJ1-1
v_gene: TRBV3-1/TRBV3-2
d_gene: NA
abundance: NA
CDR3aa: CASSKRGDTEAFF
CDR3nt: TGTGCCAGCTCAAAGAGGGGAGACACTGAAGCTTTCTTT

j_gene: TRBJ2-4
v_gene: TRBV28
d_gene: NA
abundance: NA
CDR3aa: CASSSTPGRGDIQYF
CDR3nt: TGTGCCAGCAGTTCCACCCCGGGCCGCGGGGACATTCAGTACTTC

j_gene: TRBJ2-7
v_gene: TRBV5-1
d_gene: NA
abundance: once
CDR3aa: CASSLGDRSRSYEQYF
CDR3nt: TGCGCCAGCAGCTTGGGAGACAGGAGTCGCTCCTACGAGCAGTACTTC

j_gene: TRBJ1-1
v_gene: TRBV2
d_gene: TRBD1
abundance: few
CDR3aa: CASSEGTASYTEAFF
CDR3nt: TGTGCCAGCAGTGAGGGGACAGCAAGCTACACTGAAGCTTTCTTT

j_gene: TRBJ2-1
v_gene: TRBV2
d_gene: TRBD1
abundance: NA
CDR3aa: CASIQRTGGYNEQFF
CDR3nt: TGTGCCAGCATTCAACGAACAGGGGGCTACAATGAGCAGTTCTTC

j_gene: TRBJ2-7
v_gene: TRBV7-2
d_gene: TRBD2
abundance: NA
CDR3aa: CASSSTSGTGEQYF
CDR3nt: TGTGCCAGCAGCTCCACTAGCGGGACTGGCGAGCAGTACTTC